This T cell receptor beta chain originates from a study of post-analysis software for immune sequencing data. The study, taken as a whole, reports: Five or six TRBV segments, TRBV5-6, TRBV5-1 and TRBV20-1 among them, were found more frequent in patients than controls.

V gave up 1 base and J gave up 6 bases; unmatched junction bases: 13. The CDR3 has 18 residues. The library was made from cDNA and included unique molecular identifiers. A single record per CDR3 protein comes from TCRdb applying MiXCR to the PCR reads. Of around 710,000 distinct CDR3 sequences listed, about 45% were seen once; the top ten hold roughly 5.2%. This clonotype was counted between two and nine times. Its antigen is undetermined. The sample comprised blood. The sequence was obtained from a girl aged 10 to 17 with multiple sclerosis. The chain joins TRBV12-3 or TRBV12-4 to TRBJ2-7, with 12 bases identical to TRBD2. The CDR3 DNA follows: TGTGCCAGCAGTTTAGGACTAGCGGGAGCCCTGGCGTTCTCCGAGCAGTACTTC. As protein: CASSLGLAGALAFSEQYF.